This T cell receptor (beta chain) was profiled in a study of blood T cell repertoires in COVID-19. Study in general: The United States, Italy and Spain provided the acute and convalescent COVID-19 samples. T cells, B-cell-depleted T cells, or PBMCs supplied cDNA or gDNA.

The ends lost 2 bases at V and 3 bases at J; junction bases unmatched: 6. Per the germline V gene, CDR1 is MGHRA and CDR2 is YSYEKL. CDR3 length: 16 amino acids. Under the authors' procedure: Amplification of reference gene primers provided the estimated nucleated cell counts. Clones were sequenced by immunoSEQ multiplex PCR, and TCRdb holds only the in-frame ones, with some missing. V, J and clone size derive from that table, while D and trimming were established from the DNA sequence. The repertoire holds 55,000 to 75,000 clones, with 85% to 90% as singletons. In its sample, this clone was seen once.

Sequenced input: peripheral blood. This receptor was taken from a man aged 50 to 59 with acute or convalescent COVID-19. The chain joins TRBV4-1 to TRBJ2-2; 7 bases are a match to TRBD1. The CDR3 region has the DNA TGCGCCAGCAGCCAAAGGTCGGGACAGTACACCGGGGAGCTGTTTTTT. Translated: CASSQRSGQYTGELFF.